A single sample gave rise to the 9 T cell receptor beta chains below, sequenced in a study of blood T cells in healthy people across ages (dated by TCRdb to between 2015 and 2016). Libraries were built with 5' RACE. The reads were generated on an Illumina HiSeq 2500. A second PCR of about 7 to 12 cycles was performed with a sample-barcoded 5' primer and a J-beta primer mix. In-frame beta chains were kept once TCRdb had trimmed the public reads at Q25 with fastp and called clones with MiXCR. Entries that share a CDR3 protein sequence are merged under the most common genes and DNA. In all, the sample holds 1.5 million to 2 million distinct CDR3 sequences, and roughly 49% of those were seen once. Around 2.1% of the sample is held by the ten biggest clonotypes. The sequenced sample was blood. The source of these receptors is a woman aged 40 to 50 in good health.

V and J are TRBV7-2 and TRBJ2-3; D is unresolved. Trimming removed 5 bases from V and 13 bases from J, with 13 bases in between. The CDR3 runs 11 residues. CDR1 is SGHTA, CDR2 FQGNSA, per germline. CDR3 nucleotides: TGTGCCAGCAGCGATGCTCTTTGGGAGTATTTT. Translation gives CASSDALWEYF.

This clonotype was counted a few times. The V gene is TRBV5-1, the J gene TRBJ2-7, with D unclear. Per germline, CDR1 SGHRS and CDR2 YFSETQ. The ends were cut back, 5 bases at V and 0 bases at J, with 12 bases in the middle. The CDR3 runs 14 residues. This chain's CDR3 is CASRSVVSSYEQYF. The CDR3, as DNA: TGCGCCAGCAGGTCAGTTGTCAGCTCCTACGAGCAGTACTTC.

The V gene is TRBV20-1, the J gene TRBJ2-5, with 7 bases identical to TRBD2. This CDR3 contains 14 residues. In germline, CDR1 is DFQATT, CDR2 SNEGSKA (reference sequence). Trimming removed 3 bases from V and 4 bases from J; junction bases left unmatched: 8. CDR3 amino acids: CSARWKSGVETQYF. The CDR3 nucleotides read TGCAGTGCTAGGTGGAAAAGCGGGGTAGAGACCCAGTACTTC.

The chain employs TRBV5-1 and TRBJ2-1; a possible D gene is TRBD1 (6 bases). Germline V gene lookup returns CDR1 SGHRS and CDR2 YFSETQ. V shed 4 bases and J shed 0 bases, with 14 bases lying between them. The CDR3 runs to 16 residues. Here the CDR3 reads CASSNRDTGSYNEQFF. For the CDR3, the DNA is TGCGCCAGCAGCAACCGGGACACCGGCTCCTACAATGAGCAGTTCTTC.

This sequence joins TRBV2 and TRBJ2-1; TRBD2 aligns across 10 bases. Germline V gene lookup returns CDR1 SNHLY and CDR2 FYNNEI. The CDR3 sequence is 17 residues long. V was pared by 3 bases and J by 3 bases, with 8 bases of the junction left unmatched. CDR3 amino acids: CASSDWDSGGYYNEQFF. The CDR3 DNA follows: TGTGCCAGCAGTGATTGGGATAGCGGGGGGTACTACAATGAGCAGTTCTTC.

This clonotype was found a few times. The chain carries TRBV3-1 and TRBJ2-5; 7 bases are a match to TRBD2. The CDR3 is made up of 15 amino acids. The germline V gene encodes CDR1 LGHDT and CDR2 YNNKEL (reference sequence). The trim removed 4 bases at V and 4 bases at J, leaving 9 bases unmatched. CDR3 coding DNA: TGTGCCAGCAGCCCCGGAGTAGCGGGCGTAGAGACCCAGTACTTC. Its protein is CASSPGVAGVETQYF.

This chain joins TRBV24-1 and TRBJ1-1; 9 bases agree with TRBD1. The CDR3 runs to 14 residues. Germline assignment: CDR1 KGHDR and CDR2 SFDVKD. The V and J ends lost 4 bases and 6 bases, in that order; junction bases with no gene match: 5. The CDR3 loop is CATSESTGGPEAFF. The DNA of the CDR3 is TGTGCCACCAGTGAAAGCACAGGGGGCCCTGAAGCTTTCTTT.

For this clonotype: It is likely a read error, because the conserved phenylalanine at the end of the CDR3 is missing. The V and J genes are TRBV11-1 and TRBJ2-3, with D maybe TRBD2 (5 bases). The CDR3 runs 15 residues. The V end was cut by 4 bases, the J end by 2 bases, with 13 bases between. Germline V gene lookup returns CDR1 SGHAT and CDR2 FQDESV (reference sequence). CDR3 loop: CASSSSEGLTDTQYL. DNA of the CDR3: TGTGCCAGCAGCTCCTCCGAGGGCCTCACAGATACGCAGTATTTG.

CDR3 sequence (DNA): TGTGCCAGCAGTTTTCTCAGGGAGCGTGAAGCTTTCTTT. Protein product: CASSFLREREAFF. This chain links TRBV12-3 or TRBV12-4 with TRBJ1-1; the D gene is possibly TRBD1 (5 bases). The CDR3 contains 13 residues. Trimming removed 3 bases from V and 7 bases from J, with 12 bases in between.